Below, 2 T cell receptor beta chains from the same sample are listed, as sequenced in a study of T cells in Graves' hyperthyroidism and ophthalmopathy. Amplified TCR beta CDR3 regions derived from RNA transcripts. HTBI primers were the set used in a first-round RT-PCR of the TCR CDR3. TCRdb recomputed calls from the multiplex PCR reads with MiXCR, one row per CDR3 protein. The table shows over 700,000 distinct CDR3 sequences, with roughly 37% occurring only once. Sequenced input: blood. These receptors all come from a man aged 18 to 29 with Graves' hyperthyroidism.

A few counts support this clonotype. V and J are TRBV9 and TRBJ1-3, with D maybe TRBD1 (5 bases). Trimming cost V 4 bases and J 0 bases, with 17 bases left between them. This CDR3 has 17 residues. In germline, CDR1 is SGDLS, CDR2 YYNGEE. This CDR3 is CASSPLGGASSGNTIYF. The CDR3 DNA reads as TGTGCCAGCAGCCCCCTTGGGGGAGCCTCCTCTGGAAACACCATATATTTT. The full variable domain, rest sourced from reference TRBV9 and TRBJ1-3, is DSGVTQTPKHLITATGQRVTLRCSPRSGDLSVYWYQQSLDQGLQFLIQYYNGEERAKGNILERFSAQQFPDLHSELNLSSLELGDSALYFCASSPLGGASSGNTIYFGEGSWLTVV.

The sample holds a few counts of this clonotype. The chain has TRBV7-9 and TRBJ1-1; perhaps TRBD1 as D (6 bases). The CDR3 sequence is 16 residues long. V was clipped by 6 bases and J by 3 bases, with 20 bases between them. Germline assignment: CDR1 SEHNR and CDR2 FQNEAQ (reference sequence). The CDR3 region is CASSLESRGRDTEAFF. CDR3 coding DNA: TGTGCCAGCAGTCTCGAATCCCGGGGGCGAGACACTGAAGCTTTCTTT.